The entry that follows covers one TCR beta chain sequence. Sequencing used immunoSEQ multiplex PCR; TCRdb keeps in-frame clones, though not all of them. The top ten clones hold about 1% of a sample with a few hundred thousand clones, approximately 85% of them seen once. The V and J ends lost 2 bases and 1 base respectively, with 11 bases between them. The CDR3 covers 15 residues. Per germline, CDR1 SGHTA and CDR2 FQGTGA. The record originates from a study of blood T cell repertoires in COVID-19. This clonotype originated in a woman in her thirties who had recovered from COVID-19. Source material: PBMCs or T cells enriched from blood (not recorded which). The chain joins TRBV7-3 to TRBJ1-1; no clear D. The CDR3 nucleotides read TGTGCCAGCAGCTTAGGTTTCGGAGGGAACACTGAAGCTTTCTTT. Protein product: CASSLGFGGNTEAFF.